Presented here are 13 T cell receptor beta chains from one specimen sequenced in a study of blood T cell repertoires in COVID-19. Clones were sequenced by immunoSEQ multiplex PCR, and TCRdb holds only the in-frame ones, with some missing. The repertoire holds approximately 230,000 clones, with around nine tenths as singletons. Material for sequencing was peripheral blood. These receptors all come from a man between 18 and 29 years old with active or convalescent COVID-19.

This clone was found a few times. For the CDR3, the DNA is TGTGCCAGCAGCTTAGAGGGGTTGGGAAATTCACCCCTCCACTTT. Translated: CASSLEGLGNSPLHF. The chain uses TRBV7-6 and TRBJ1-6, with a possible D match to TRBD1 (5 bases). The CDR3 covers 15 residues. Deletions cut 1 base from V and 7 bases from J, with 11 bases between. Germline V gene sequence: CDR1 SGHVS, CDR2 FNYEAQ.

The CDR3 region is CSVVQGLGTDTQYF. The CDR3 nucleotides are TGCAGCGTTGTTCAGGGGTTAGGCACAGATACGCAGTATTTT. The chain couples TRBV29-1 to TRBJ2-3; D may be TRBD1 (6 bases). Trimming left V 4 bases short and J 1 base short, with 12 bases between. The CDR3 covers 14 residues. Germline V lookup: CDR1 SQVTM, CDR2 ANQGSEA.

The chain is built from TRBV19 and TRBJ2-1; D perhaps matches TRBD2 (6 bases). The CDR3 contains 13 residues. The V and J ends lost 5 bases and 6 bases respectively, with 11 bases between them. Germline V gene data show CDR1 as LNHDA and CDR2 as SQIVND (reference sequence). CDR3 amino acids: CASSLGGGNEQFF. The CDR3 DNA sequence: TGTGCCAGTAGTCTGGGGGGAGGCAATGAGCAGTTCTTC.

The genes are TRBV19 and TRBJ1-4; D uncertain. Trimming took off 3 bases at V and 5 bases at J, with 10 bases between the two ends. The V gene's germline CDR1 is LNHDA and CDR2 SQIVND (reference sequence). The CDR3 consists of 14 residues. CDR3 coding DNA: TGTGCCAGTAGTATTCTCACGGGGAATGAAAAACTGTTTTTT. This sequence encodes CASSILTGNEKLFF. Full variable domain (outside the CDR3, taken from reference TRBV19 and TRBJ1-4): DGGITQSPKYLFRKEGQNVTLSCEQNLNHDAMYWYRQDPGQGLRLIYYSQIVNDFQKGDIAEGYSVSREKKESFPLTVTSAQKNPTAFYLCASSILTGNEKLFFGSGTQLSVL.

The chain is built from TRBV9 and TRBJ2-5, with 8 bases matching TRBD1. CDR1 is SGDLS and CDR2 is YYNGEE in the germline V gene. The CDR3 totals 16 residues. V trimming: 0 bases; J trimming: 4 bases; junction bases outside the gene matches: 8. The CDR3 DNA is TGTGCCAGCAGCGTAGAGGGGACAGGCCTATCAGAGACCCAGTACTTC. This encodes CASSVEGTGLSETQYF.

In DNA form, the CDR3 reads TGTGCCAGCAGCTTGGACAGGGGGACTAATGAAAAACTGTTTTTT. This encodes CASSLDRGTNEKLFF. The gene calls are TRBV7-2 and TRBJ1-4; 10 nucleotides match TRBD1. This CDR3 spans 15 amino acids. Germline V gene sequence: CDR1 SGHTA, CDR2 FQGNSA. With 3 bases clipped from V and 2 bases from J, the junction kept 0 bases outside the gene matches.

Of note for this clone: The same CDR3 can be traced to other DNA sequences in this sample. The chain links TRBV6-5 to TRBJ2-1; TRBD2 is a possible D gene (5 bases). V lost 2 bases and J lost 0, with 8 bases in between. Germline lookup yields CDR1 MNHEY and CDR2 SVGAGI. The CDR3 runs 15 residues. Here the CDR3 reads CASSYGGSSYNEQFF. Written as DNA, the CDR3 is TGTGCCAGCAGTTACGGCGGGTCCTCCTACAATGAGCAGTTCTTC.

The rearrangement links TRBV2 to TRBJ1-5; TRBD1 agrees at 7 bases. The germline V gene has CDR1 SNHLY and CDR2 FYNNEI. After removal of 1 base from V and 7 bases from J, the junction contained 7 bases not matched to a gene. The CDR3 covers 15 residues. CDR3 sequence reads: CASSEGQGGRQPQHF. For the CDR3, the DNA is TGTGCCAGCAGTGAAGGTCAGGGGGGAAGGCAGCCCCAGCATTTT.

This chain joins TRBV19 and TRBJ1-1; 9 positions match TRBD1. The CDR3 is 15 amino acids. Looked up from germline, CDR1 is LNHDA and CDR2 is SQIVND (reference sequence). V lost 4 bases, J lost 4 bases, and 7 bases stayed unmatched. The CDR3, as DNA: TGTGCCAGTAGTACATTGACAGGGGGGAGCACTGAAGCTTTCTTT. Translated: CASSTLTGGSTEAFF.

The table lists this clone with a count of one. The chain is built from TRBV14 and TRBJ1-2; unclear D gene. This CDR3 is built from 16 residues. V was clipped by 0 bases and J by 3 bases, with 14 bases between them. In germline, CDR1 is SGHDN, CDR2 FVKESK. CDR3: CASSQDPGRIDYGYTF. CDR3 coding DNA: TGTGCCAGCAGCCAAGATCCGGGGAGAATTGACTATGGCTACACCTTC. Full variable domain (rest looked up from reference TRBV14 and TRBJ1-2): EAGVTQFPSHSVIEKGQTVTLRCDPISGHDNLYWYRRVMGKEIKFLLHFVKESKQDESGMPNNRFLAERTGGTYSTLKVQPAELEDSGVYFCASSQDPGRIDYGYTFGSGTRLTVV.

The chain carries TRBV4-3 and TRBJ2-1; 8 bases line up with TRBD1. The germline V gene encodes CDR1 LGHNA and CDR2 YSLEER. V lost 2 bases to trimming and J lost 8 bases; unmatched junction nucleotides: 2. The CDR3 is made up of 13 amino acids. The CDR3 DNA reads TGCGCCAGCAGCCAACTACAGGGGGATGAGCAGTTCTTC. Protein: CASSQLQGDEQFF.

This clone came up once. This chain joins TRBV4-3 and TRBJ1-2, with D perhaps TRBD1 (5 bases). V lost 0 bases to trimming and J lost 0 bases, with 17 bases between them. Germline loops: CDR1 LGHNA, CDR2 YSLEER. CDR3 length equals 18 residues. The CDR3 DNA is TGCGCCAGCAGCCAAGAACTCGCAGGGTGGGAAGCTAACTATGGCTACACCTTC. Its translation: CASSQELAGWEANYGYTF.

The gene calls are TRBV10-3 and TRBJ1-2; TRBD1 might be the D (6 bases). CDR3 size: 14 residues. Per germline, CDR1 ENHRY and CDR2 SYGVKD. Deletions cut 4 bases from V and 5 bases from J, with 14 bases between. CDR3 coding DNA: TGTGCCATCAGTGGTGTTAGGGGGGGATATGGCTACACCTTC. It encodes CAISGVRGGYGYTF.